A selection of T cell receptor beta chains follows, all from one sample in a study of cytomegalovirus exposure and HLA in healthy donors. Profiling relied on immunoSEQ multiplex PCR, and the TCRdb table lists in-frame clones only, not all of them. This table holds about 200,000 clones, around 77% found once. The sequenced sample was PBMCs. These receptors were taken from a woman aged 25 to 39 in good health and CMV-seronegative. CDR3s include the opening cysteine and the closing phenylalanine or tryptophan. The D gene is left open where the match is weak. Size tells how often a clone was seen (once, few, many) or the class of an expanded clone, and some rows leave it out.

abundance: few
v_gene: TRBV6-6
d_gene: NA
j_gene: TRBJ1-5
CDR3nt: TGTGCCAGCAATTCCGGAGGGCAGCCCCAGCATTTT
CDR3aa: CASNSGGQPQHF

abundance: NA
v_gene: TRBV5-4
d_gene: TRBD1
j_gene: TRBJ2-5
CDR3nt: TGTGCCAGCAGCTTGGAGGGGGCGAAGACCCAGTACTTC
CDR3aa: CASSLEGAKTQYF

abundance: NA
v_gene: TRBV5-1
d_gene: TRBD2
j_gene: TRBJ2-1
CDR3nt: TGCGCCAGCAGCTTGGGGGCGGGAGGGCCGCGGTTCTTC
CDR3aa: CASSLGAGGPRFF

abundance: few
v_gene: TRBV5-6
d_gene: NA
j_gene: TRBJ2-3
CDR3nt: TGTGCCAGCAGCTTCGCGGGGGCACGCACAGATACGCAGTATTTT
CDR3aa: CASSFAGARTDTQYF

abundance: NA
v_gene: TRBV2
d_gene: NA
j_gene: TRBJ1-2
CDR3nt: TGTGCCAGCAGTGCCACGGGGAGGGTAGAGTATGGCTACACCTTC
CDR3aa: CASSATGRVEYGYTF

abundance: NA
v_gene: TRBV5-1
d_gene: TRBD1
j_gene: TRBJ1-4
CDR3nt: TGCGCCAGCAGCGGGGGACAGGGGTATAATAATGAAAAACTGTTTTTT
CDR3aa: CASSGGQGYNNEKLFF

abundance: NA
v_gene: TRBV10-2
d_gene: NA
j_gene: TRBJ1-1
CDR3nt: TGCGCCAGCACCTGGCGGGGGCTCACTGAAGCTTTCTTT
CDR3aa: CASTWRGLTEAFF

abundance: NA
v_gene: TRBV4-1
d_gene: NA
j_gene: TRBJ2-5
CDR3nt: TGCGCCAGCAGCTACTTAGCGGACCAGGAGACCCAGTACTTC
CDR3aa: CASSYLADQETQYF

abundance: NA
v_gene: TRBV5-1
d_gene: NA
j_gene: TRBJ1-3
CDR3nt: TGCGCCAGCAGCTTGGGACAGAGCTCTGGAAACACCATATATTTT
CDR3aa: CASSLGQSSGNTIYF

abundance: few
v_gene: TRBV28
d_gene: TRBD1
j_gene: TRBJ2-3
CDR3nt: TGTGCCAGCAGTTACACCCCGGGACAGGGCTCAGATACGCAGTATTTT
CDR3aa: CASSYTPGQGSDTQYF

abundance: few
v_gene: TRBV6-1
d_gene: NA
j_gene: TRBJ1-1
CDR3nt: TGTGCCAGCAGTGAAGAGGGGCGGACTGAAGCTTTCTTT
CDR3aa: CASSEEGRTEAFF

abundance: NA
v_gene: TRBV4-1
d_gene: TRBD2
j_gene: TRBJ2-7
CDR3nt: TGCGCCAGCAGCCAAACTAGCGGGAATTTATACGAGCAGTACTTC
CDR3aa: CASSQTSGNLYEQYF

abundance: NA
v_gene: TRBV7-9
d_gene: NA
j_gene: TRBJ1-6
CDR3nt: TGTGCCAGCAGCTTCAGGGTTATTGGGTCCTATAATTCACCCCTCCACTTT
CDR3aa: CASSFRVIGSYNSPLHF

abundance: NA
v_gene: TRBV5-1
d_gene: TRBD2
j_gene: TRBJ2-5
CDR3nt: TGCGCCAGCAGCCCAACTAGCGTCGAGACCCAGTACTTC
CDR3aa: CASSPTSVETQYF

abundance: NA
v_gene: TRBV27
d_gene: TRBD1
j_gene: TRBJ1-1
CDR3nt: TGTGCCAGCAGTATCTCGACAGGGGAGAGCACTGAAGCTTTCTTT
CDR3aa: CASSISTGESTEAFF

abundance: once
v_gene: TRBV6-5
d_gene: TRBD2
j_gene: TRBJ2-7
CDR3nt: TGTGCCAGCAGTTACGCGGCGGGGGAGTACGAGCAGTACTTC
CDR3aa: CASSYAAGEYEQYF

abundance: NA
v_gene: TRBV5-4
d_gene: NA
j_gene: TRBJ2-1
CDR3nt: TGTGCCAGCAGCACCCTCGGGAATGAGCAGTTCTTC
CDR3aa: CASSTLGNEQFF

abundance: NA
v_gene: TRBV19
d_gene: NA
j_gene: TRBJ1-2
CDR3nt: TGTGCCAGTAGTATACAATCTCGGGGAACGTATGGCTACACCTTC
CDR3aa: CASSIQSRGTYGYTF

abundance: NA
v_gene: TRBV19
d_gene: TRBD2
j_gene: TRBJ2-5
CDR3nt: TGTGCCAGTAGTCTCATCCCGGGACTAGCGGGGGGGCCACGAGAGACCCAGTACTTC
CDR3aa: CASSLIPGLAGGPRETQYF

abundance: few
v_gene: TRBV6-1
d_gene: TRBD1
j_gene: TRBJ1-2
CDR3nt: TGTGCCAGCAGTGGGGACAGGAGGGTTTACTATGGCTACACCTTC
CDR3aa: CASSGDRRVYYGYTF

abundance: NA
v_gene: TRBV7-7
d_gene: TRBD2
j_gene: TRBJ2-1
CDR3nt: TGTGCCAGCAGCTTAGCCTGGCGGGAGGGCGACAATGAGCAGTTCTTC
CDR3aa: CASSLAWREGDNEQFF

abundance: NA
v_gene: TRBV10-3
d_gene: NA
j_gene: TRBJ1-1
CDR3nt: TGTGCCATCAGTGAGTCTAGACAGGCGAAAGCTTTCTTT
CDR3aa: CAISESRQAKAFF

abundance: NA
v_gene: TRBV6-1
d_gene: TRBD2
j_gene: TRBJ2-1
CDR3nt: TGTGCCAGCAGTGAGACCGGGGGAGGGCAAGGTGAGCAGTTCTTC
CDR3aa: CASSETGGGQGEQFF

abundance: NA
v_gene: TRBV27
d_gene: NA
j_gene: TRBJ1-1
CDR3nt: TGTGCCAGCAGGATGGAGGGGTGGAGGAACACTGAAGCTTTCTTT
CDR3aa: CASRMEGWRNTEAFF

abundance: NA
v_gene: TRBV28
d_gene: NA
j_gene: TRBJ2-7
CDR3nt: TGTGCCAGCAGTCGGGACATTTCCTACGAGCAGTACTTC
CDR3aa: CASSRDISYEQYF

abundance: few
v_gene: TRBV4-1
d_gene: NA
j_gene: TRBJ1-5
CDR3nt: TGCGCCAGCAGCCGGGGGCAAAATCAGCCCCAGCATTTT
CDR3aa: CASSRGQNQPQHF

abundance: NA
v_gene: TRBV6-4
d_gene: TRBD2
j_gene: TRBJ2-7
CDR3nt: TGTGCCAGCACCTTTAAATCGGGACTAGCGGGAGGATCCCCCTACGAGCAGTACTTC
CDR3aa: CASTFKSGLAGGSPYEQYF

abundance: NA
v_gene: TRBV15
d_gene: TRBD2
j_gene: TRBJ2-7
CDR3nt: TGTGCCACCAGCAGACCCTCTGGGACTAGCGGGACCTACGAGCAGTACTTC
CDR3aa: CATSRPSGTSGTYEQYF

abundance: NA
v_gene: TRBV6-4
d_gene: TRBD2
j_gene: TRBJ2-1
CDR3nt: TGTGCCAGCAGTGACTTGGCTAGCGGGGGGGGAAGGAGTGAGCAGTTCTTC
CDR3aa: CASSDLASGGGRSEQFF

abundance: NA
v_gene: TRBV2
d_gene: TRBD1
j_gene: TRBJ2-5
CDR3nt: TGTGCCAGCAGTCCCAGGACAGGGTTGGAGACCCAGTACTTC
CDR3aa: CASSPRTGLETQYF

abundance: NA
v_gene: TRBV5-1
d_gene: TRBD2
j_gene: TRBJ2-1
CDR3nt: TGCGCCAGCAGCTTTTTAGCGGGAGACAATGAGCAGTTCTTC
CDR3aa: CASSFLAGDNEQFF

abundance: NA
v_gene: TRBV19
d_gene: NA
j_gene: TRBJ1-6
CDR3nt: TGTGCCAGTAAGCTCGGGGACACGGGATTTAATTCACCCCTCCACTTT
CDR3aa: CASKLGDTGFNSPLHF

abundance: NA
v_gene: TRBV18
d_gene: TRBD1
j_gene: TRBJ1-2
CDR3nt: TGTGCCAGCTTTAGGGACAGTGAAAACTATGGCTACACCTTC
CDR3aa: CASFRDSENYGYTF

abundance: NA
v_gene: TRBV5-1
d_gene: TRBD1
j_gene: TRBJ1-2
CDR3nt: TGCGCCAGCAGCTTGGCAACAGGGGACTACTATGGCTACACCTTC
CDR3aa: CASSLATGDYYGYTF

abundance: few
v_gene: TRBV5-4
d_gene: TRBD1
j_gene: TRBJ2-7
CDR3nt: TGTGCCAGCAGCGGGGGACAGGCCTACGAGCAGTACTTC
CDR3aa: CASSGGQAYEQYF

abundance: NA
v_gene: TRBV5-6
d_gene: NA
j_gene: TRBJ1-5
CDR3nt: TGTGCCAGCAGTGGAAAGGGGCGGAATCAGCCCCAGCATTTT
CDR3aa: CASSGKGRNQPQHF

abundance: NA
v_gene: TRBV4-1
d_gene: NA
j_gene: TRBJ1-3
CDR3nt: TGCGCCAGCAGCCCATTGGGCTTCGGAAACACCATATATTTT
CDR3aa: CASSPLGFGNTIYF

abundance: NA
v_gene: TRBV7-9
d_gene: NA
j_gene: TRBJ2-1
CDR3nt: TGTGCCAGCACTAAACCGGGGGAGGTAGGCAATGAGCAGTTCTTC
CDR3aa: CASTKPGEVGNEQFF

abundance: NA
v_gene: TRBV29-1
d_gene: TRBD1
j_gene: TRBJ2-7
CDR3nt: TGCAGCGTAGAGCCGTCCTCCGGGACAGGGGCCTACGAGCAGTACTTC
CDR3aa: CSVEPSSGTGAYEQYF

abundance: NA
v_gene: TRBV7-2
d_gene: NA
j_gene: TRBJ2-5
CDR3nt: TGTGCCAGCTGCCCCCAGCGGGCAGAGACCCAGTACTTC
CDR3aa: CASCPQRAETQYF

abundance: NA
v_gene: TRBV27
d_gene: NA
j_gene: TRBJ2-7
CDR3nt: TGTGCCAGCAGGGTTCAAGTGGGACAATACGAGCAGTACTTC
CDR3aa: CASRVQVGQYEQYF

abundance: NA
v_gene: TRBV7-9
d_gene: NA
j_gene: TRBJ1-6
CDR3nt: TGTGCCAGCAGCTTAGGACAGATAAACCATAATTCACCCCTCCACTTT
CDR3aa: CASSLGQINHNSPLHF

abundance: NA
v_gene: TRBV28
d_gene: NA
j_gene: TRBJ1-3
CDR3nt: TGTGCCAGCAGTTTTTTAGGGAGCTCTGGAAACACCATATATTTT
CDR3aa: CASSFLGSSGNTIYF

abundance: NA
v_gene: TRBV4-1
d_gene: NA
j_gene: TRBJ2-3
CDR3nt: TGCGCCAGCAGACAAGCCCCTCTACCGCACACAGATACGCAGTATTTT
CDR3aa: CASRQAPLPHTDTQYF

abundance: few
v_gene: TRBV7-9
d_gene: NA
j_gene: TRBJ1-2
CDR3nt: TGTGCCAGCAGCTTGTCGTTACAGGGAAGCTATGGCTACACCTTC
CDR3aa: CASSLSLQGSYGYTF

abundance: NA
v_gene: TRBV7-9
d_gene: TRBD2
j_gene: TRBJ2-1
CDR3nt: TGTGCCAGCAGCCTCTCGGGGACTAGCGGGAGGATTGCCAACAATGAGCAGTTCTTC
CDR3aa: CASSLSGTSGRIANNEQFF

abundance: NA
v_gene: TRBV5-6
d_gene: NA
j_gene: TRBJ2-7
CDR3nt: TGTGCCAGCACCCGGGACAACCGCGGCTACGAGCAGTACTTC
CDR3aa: CASTRDNRGYEQYF

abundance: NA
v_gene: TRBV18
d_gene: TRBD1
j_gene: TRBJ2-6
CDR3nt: TGTGCCAGCTCACCCGGGACAGGGATTCCCTCTGGGGCCAACGTCCTGACTTTC
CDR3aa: CASSPGTGIPSGANVLTF

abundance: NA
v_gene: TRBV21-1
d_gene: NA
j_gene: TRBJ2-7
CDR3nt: TGTGCCAGCAGCAAAGTTGATGCCAGCTACGAGCAGTACTTC
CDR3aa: CASSKVDASYEQYF

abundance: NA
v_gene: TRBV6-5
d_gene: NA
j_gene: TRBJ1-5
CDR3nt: TGTGCCAGCAGTGCAGGGGGCAATCAGCCCCAGCATTTT
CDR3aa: CASSAGGNQPQHF

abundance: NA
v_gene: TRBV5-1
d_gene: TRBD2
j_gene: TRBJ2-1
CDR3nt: TGCGCCAGCAGCTTAACTAGCGGGGGGGCCAATGAGCAGTTCTTC
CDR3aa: CASSLTSGGANEQFF

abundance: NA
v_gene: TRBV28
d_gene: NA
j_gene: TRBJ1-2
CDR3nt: TGTGCCATACTTCGGAACTATGGCTACACCTTC
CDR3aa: CAILRNYGYTF

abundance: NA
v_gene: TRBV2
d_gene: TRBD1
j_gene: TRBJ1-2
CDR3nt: TGTGCCAGCGCCCGGGGGACAGGGAACTATGGCTACACCTTC
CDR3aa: CASARGTGNYGYTF

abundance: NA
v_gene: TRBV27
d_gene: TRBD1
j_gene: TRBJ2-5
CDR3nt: TGTGCCAGCAGTTTGACAGGGGAGACCCAGTACTTC
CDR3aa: CASSLTGETQYF

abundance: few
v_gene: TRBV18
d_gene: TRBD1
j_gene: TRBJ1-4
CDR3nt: TGTGCCAGCTCACCACCTACAGGGGTCGGAGAAAAACTGTTTTTT
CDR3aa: CASSPPTGVGEKLFF